The clone carrying this T cell receptor (beta chain) came up once. Its specificity is unknown. Primers included in the PCR were 60 Vbeta and 13 Jbeta primers. Assay used: immunoSEQ multiplex PCR; TCRdb lists only in-frame clones, some missing. Found here are some 140,000 clones, about 74% of them singletons; the top ten hold roughly 1%. The data derive from a study of cytomegalovirus exposure and HLA in healthy donors. Study in general: Within an early data release were tens of millions of unique TCRs drawn from HLA-typed donors. The study's findings and limits: In presence/absence analyses, roughly uniform sequencing depth across donors was assumed. Analysis performed later showed TCR beta chains linked to HLA being more clonally expanded than equally common others.

The CDR3 totals 13 residues. CDR1 is SGHRS and CDR2 is YFSETQ in the germline V gene. Trimming removed 3 bases from V and 2 bases from J, with 9 bases in between. The source is an older woman in good health and CMV-seronegative. Sequenced input: PBMCs. V is TRBV5-1 and J is TRBJ2-7; maybe TRBD1 (5 bases). DNA of the CDR3: TGCGCCAGCAGCTCAGACAGAACCTACGAGCAGTACTTC. As protein: CASSSDRTYEQYF.